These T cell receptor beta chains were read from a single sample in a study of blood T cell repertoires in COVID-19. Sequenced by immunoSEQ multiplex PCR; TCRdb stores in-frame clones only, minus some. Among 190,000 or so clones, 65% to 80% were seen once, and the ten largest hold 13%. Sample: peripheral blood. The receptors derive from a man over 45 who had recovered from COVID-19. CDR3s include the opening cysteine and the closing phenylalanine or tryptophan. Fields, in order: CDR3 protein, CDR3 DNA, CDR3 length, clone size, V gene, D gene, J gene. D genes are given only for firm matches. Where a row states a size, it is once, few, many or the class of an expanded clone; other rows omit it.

CDR3: CASSIKIAGARVEQFF; DNA: TGTGCCAGTAGTATTAAAATAGCGGGAGCCCGGGTTGAGCAGTTCTTC; length: 16; size: .; V: TRBV19; D: TRBD2; J: TRBJ2-1
CDR3: CASSLWGGYGYTF; DNA: TGTGCCAGCAGTTTATGGGGGGGCTATGGCTACACCTTC; length: 13; size: .; V: TRBV28; D: .; J: TRBJ1-2
CDR3: CASSEKSTGRNEAFF; DNA: TGTGCCAGCAGCGAAAAATCGACAGGTCGAAATGAAGCTTTCTTT; length: 15; size: .; V: TRBV7-3; D: .; J: TRBJ1-1
CDR3: CASSPGTGVSDGYTF; DNA: TGTGCCAGCAGCCCGGGGACAGGGGTTAGTGATGGCTACACCTTC; length: 15; size: .; V: TRBV7-9; D: TRBD1; J: TRBJ1-2
CDR3: CASSLAAGGKAGELFF; DNA: TGTGCCAGCAGCTTGGCGGCAGGGGGCAAGGCCGGGGAGCTGTTTTTT; length: 16; size: .; V: TRBV5-4; D: TRBD1; J: TRBJ2-2
CDR3: CASSYSLGQESNQPQHF; DNA: TGTGCCAGCAGTTACTCTCTTGGACAGGAAAGCAATCAGCCCCAGCATTTT; length: 17; size: .; V: TRBV6-2/TRBV6-3; D: TRBD1; J: TRBJ1-5
CDR3: CATSDKPGQNQETQYF; DNA: TGTGCCACCAGTGATAAACCGGGACAGAATCAAGAGACCCAGTACTTC; length: 16; size: .; V: TRBV24-1; D: TRBD1; J: TRBJ2-5
CDR3: CASSLWMGQDISGANVLTF; DNA: TGTGCCAGCAGCTTATGGATGGGACAGGACATCTCTGGGGCCAACGTCCTGACTTTC; length: 19; size: .; V: TRBV7-9; D: TRBD1; J: TRBJ2-6
CDR3: CASSVVSSGSDNEQFF; DNA: TGTGCCAGCAGCGTAGTTTCTAGCGGGAGCGACAATGAGCAGTTCTTC; length: 16; size: .; V: TRBV9; D: TRBD2; J: TRBJ2-1
CDR3: CASSYSPGQGMNNYGYTF; DNA: TGTGCCAGCAGTTACTCGCCGGGACAGGGGATGAATAACTATGGCTACACCTTC; length: 18; size: .; V: TRBV6-2/TRBV6-3; D: TRBD1; J: TRBJ1-2
CDR3: CASSQPERGVGNIQYF; DNA: TGCGCCAGCAGCCAGCCGGAGCGGGGGGTCGGGAACATTCAGTACTTC; length: 16; size: .; V: TRBV4-1; D: TRBD2; J: TRBJ2-4
CDR3: CASSLYGNTIYF; DNA: TGTGCCAGCAGCCTCTATGGAAACACCATATATTTT; length: 12; size: few; V: TRBV6-6; D: .; J: TRBJ1-3
CDR3: CSASPGGLFVEQFF; DNA: TGCAGTGCTAGTCCCGGGGGATTATTTGTTGAGCAGTTCTTC; length: 14; size: .; V: TRBV20-1; D: .; J: TRBJ2-1
CDR3: CASSPQSLAGVGMVDEQFF; DNA: TGTGCCAGCAGCCCCCAGTCGCTAGCGGGAGTAGGCATGGTGGATGAGCAGTTCTTC; length: 19; size: once; V: TRBV9; D: TRBD2; J: TRBJ2-1
CDR3: CASSLNRGNYGYTF; DNA: TGTGCCAGCAGCTTAAATAGGGGTAACTATGGCTACACCTTC; length: 14; size: .; V: TRBV7-2; D: .; J: TRBJ1-2
CDR3: CASNPNRGRGDTQYF; DNA: TGTGCCAGTAACCCTAACAGGGGGAGAGGGGATACGCAGTATTTT; length: 15; size: once; V: TRBV19; D: TRBD1; J: TRBJ2-3
CDR3: CASSLWGRDEKLFF; DNA: TGTGCCAGCAGCTTATGGGGGCGGGATGAAAAACTGTTTTTT; length: 14; size: .; V: TRBV7-8; D: .; J: TRBJ1-4
CDR3: CASSIVLAGGTGELFF; DNA: TGTGCCAGTAGTATAGTGCTAGCGGGAGGAACCGGGGAGCTGTTTTTT; length: 16; size: .; V: TRBV19; D: TRBD2; J: TRBJ2-2
CDR3: CSASDSENYEQYF; DNA: TGCAGTGCGAGTGACAGCGAGAACTACGAGCAGTACTTC; length: 13; size: .; V: TRBV20-1; D: .; J: TRBJ2-7
CDR3: CASSVEQYTDTQYF; DNA: TGTGCCAGCAGCGTAGAACAGTACACAGATACGCAGTATTTT; length: 14; size: .; V: TRBV9; D: .; J: TRBJ2-3
CDR3: CASSFAGGGYGYTF; DNA: TGTGCCAGCAGTTTCGCGGGGGGCGGCTATGGCTACACCTTC; length: 14; size: .; V: TRBV28; D: .; J: TRBJ1-2
CDR3: CASSLRTGGYGYTF; DNA: TGTGCCAGCAGTTTACGGACAGGGGGGTATGGCTACACCTTC; length: 14; size: few; V: TRBV27; D: TRBD1; J: TRBJ1-2
CDR3: CASRGTRSAYGYTF; DNA: TGTGCCAGCAGGGGCACACGGTCGGCCTATGGCTACACCTTC; length: 14; size: .; V: TRBV28; D: .; J: TRBJ1-2
CDR3: CASMRGDYNEQFF; DNA: TGTGCCAGCATGCGGGGGGATTACAATGAGCAGTTCTTC; length: 13; size: .; V: TRBV2; D: TRBD2; J: TRBJ2-1
CDR3: CASSQGQGGNSPLHF; DNA: TGCGCCAGCAGCCAAGGACAGGGGGGCAATTCACCCCTCCACTTT; length: 15; size: .; V: TRBV4-3; D: TRBD1; J: TRBJ1-6
CDR3: CASSIQGARVDYGYTF; DNA: TGTGCCAGTAGTATCCAAGGGGCGCGCGTGGACTATGGCTACACCTTC; length: 16; size: once; V: TRBV19; D: .; J: TRBJ1-2
CDR3: CASSEGWGQGHYNEQFF; DNA: TGTGCCAGCAGTGAAGGTTGGGGACAGGGCCACTACAATGAGCAGTTCTTC; length: 17; size: .; V: TRBV2; D: TRBD1; J: TRBJ2-1
CDR3: CASSQRPGQPKNIQYF; DNA: TGCGCCAGCAGTCAGCGGCCGGGACAGCCTAAAAACATTCAGTACTTC; length: 16; size: .; V: TRBV23-1; D: TRBD1; J: TRBJ2-4